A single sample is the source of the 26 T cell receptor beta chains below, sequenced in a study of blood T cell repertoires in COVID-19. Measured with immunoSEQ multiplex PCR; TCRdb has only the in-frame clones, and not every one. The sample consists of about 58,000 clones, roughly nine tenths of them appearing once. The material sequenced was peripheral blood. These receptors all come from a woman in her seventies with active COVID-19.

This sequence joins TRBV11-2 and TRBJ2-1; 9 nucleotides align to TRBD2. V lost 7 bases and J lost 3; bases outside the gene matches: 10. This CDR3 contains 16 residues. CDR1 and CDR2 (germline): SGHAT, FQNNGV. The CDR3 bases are TGTGCCAGCATCGGAGGGCGGGAGGGGCACTACAATGAGCAGTTCTTC. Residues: CASIGGREGHYNEQFF. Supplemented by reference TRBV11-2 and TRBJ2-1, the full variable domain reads EAGVAQSPRYKIIEKRQSVAFWCNPISGHATLYWYQQILGQGPKLLIQFQNNGVVDDSQLPKDRFSAERLKGVDSTLKIQPAKLEDSAVYLCASIGGREGHYNEQFFGPGTRLTVL.

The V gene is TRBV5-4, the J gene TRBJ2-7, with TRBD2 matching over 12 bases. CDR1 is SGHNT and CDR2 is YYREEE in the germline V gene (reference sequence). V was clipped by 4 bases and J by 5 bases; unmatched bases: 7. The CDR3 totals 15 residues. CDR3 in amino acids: CASSGLAGGLDEQYF. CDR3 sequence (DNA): TGTGCCAGCAGCGGGCTAGCGGGAGGGCTCGACGAGCAGTACTTC.

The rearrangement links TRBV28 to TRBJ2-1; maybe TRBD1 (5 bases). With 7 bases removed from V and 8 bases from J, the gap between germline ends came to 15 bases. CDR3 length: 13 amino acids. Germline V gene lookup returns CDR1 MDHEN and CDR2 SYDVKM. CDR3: CASTLIRGHEQFF. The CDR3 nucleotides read TGTGCCAGCACCCTAATAAGGGGTCATGAGCAGTTCTTC. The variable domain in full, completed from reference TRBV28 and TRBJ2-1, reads DVKVTQSSRYLVKRTGEKVFLECVQDMDHENMFWYRQDPGLGLRLIYFSYDVKMKEKGDIPEGYSVSREKKERFSLILESASTNQTSMYLCASTLIRGHEQFFGPGTRLTVL.

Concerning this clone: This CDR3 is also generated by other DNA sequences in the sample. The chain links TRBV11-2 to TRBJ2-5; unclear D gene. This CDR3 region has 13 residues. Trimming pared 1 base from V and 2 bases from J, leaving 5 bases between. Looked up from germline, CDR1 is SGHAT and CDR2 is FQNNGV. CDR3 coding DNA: TGTGCCAGCAGCTTAGGGCAGCAAGAGACCCAGTACTTC. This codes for CASSLGQQETQYF.

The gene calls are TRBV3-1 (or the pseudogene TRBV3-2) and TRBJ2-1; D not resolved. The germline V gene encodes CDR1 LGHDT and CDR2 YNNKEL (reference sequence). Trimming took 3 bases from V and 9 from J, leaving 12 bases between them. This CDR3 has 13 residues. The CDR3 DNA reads TGTGCCAGCAGCCAGGGCCTGGAAACTGAGCAGTTCTTC. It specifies CASSQGLETEQFF.

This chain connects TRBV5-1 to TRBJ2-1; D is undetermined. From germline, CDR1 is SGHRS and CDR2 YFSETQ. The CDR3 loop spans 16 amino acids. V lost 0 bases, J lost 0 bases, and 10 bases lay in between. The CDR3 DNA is TGCGCCAGCAGCTTGGTTGGAGCGCCCTCCTACAATGAGCAGTTCTTC. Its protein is CASSLVGAPSYNEQFF.

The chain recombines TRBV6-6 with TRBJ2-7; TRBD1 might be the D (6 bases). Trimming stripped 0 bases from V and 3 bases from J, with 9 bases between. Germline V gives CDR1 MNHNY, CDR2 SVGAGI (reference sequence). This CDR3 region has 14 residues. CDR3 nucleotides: TGTGCCAGCAGTTACTCGCGACAGGACTACGAGCAGTACTTC. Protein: CASSYSRQDYEQYF.

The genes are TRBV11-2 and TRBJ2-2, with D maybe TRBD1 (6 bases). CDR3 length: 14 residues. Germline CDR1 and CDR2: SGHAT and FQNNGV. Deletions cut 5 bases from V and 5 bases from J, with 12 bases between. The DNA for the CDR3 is TGTGCCAGCAGCCCAGGGGATAGAACCGGGGAGCTGTTTTTT. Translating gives CASSPGDRTGELFF. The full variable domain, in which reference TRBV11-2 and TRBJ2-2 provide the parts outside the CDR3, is EAGVAQSPRYKIIEKRQSVAFWCNPISGHATLYWYQQILGQGPKLLIQFQNNGVVDDSQLPKDRFSAERLKGVDSTLKIQPAKLEDSAVYLCASSPGDRTGELFFGEGSRLTVL.

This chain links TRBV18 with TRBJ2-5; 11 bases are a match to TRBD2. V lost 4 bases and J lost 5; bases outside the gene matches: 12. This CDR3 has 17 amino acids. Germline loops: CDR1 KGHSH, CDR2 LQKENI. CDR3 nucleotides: TGTGCCAGCTCACGGGGGACTAGCGGTTCTGGAGGGGAGACCCAGTACTTC. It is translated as CASSRGTSGSGGETQYF.

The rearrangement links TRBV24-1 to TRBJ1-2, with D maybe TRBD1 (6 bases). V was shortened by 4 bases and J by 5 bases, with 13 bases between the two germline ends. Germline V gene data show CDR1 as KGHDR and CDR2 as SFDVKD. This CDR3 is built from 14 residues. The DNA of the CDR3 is TGTGCCACCAGTGACCCGGGACATCAGTATGGCTACACCTTC. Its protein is CATSDPGHQYGYTF.

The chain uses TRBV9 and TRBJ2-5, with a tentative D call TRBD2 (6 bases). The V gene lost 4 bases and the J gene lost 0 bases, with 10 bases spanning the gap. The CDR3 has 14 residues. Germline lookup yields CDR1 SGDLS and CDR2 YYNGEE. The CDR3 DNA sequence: TGTGCCAGCAGCCTTAGCGGAGACCAAGAGACCCAGTACTTC. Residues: CASSLSGDQETQYF. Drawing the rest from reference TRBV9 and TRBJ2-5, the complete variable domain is DSGVTQTPKHLITATGQRVTLRCSPRSGDLSVYWYQQSLDQGLQFLIQYYNGEERAKGNILERFSAQQFPDLHSELNLSSLELGDSALYFCASSLSGDQETQYFGPGTRLLVL.

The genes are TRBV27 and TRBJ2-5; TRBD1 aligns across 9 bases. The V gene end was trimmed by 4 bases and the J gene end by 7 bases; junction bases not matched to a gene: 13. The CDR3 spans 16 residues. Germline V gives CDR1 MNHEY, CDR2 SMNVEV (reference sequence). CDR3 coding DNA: TGTGCCAGCAGTTCGGACAGGGGCCGGGGAAGGTGGACCCAGTACTTC. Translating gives CASSSDRGRGRWTQYF.

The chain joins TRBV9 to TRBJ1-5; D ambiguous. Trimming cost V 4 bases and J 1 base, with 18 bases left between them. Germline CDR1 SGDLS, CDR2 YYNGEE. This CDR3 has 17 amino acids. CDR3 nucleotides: TGTGCCAGCAGCCTAGGAGCACATCCGGGGAGCAATCAGCCCCAGCATTTT. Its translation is CASSLGAHPGSNQPQHF.

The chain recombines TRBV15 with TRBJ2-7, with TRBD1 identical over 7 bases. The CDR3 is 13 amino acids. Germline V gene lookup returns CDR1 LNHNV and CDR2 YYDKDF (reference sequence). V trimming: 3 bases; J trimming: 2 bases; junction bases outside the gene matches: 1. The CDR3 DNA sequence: TGTGCCACCAGCAGGACAGGGCCCTACGAGCAGTACTTC. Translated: CATSRTGPYEQYF.

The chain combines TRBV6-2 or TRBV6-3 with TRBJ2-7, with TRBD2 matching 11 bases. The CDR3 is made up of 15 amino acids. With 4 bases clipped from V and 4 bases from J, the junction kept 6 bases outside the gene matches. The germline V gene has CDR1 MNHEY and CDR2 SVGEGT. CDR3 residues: CASSLTTSGEYEQYF. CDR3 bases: TGTGCCAGCAGTTTGACGACTAGCGGGGAGTACGAGCAGTACTTC.

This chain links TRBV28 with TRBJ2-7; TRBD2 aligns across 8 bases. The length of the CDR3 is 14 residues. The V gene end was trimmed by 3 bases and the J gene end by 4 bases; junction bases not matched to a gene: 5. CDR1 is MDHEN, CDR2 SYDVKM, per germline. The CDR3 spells CASSLELAVYEQYF. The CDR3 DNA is TGTGCCAGCAGTTTGGAACTAGCGGTTTACGAGCAGTACTTC.

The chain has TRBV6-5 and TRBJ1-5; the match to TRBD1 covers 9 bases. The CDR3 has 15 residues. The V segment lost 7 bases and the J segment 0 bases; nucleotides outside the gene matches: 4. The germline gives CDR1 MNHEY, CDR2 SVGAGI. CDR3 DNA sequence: TGTGCCAGCACTCGGACAGGGGATAGCAATCAGCCCCAGCATTTT. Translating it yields CASTRTGDSNQPQHF.

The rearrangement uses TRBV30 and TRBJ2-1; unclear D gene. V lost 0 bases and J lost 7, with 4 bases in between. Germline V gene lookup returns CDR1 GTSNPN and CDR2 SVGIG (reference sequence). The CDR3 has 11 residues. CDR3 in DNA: TGTGCCTGGAGTGTACGGAATGAGCAGTTCTTC. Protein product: CAWSVRNEQFF.

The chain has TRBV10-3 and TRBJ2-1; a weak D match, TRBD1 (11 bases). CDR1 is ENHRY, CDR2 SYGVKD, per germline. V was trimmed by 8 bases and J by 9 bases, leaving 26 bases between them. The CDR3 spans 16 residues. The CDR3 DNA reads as TGTGCCATCGGACAGGGGGCTAGCGGGAGAGGGGGTGAGCAGTTCTTC. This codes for CAIGQGASGRGGEQFF.

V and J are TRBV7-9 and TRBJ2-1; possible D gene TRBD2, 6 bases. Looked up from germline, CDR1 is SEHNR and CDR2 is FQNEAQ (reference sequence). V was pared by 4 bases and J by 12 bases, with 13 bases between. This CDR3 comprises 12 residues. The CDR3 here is CASSYGGVTQFF. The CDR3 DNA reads TGTGCCAGCAGCTACGGGGGAGTGACGCAGTTCTTC.

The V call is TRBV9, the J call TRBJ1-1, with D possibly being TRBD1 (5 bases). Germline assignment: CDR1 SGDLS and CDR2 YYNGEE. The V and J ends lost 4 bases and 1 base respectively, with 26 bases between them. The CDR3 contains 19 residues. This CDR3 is CASSPLTGDLRKKNTEAFF. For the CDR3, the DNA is TGTGCCAGCAGCCCATTGACGGGGGACCTCAGAAAGAAGAACACTGAAGCTTTCTTT.

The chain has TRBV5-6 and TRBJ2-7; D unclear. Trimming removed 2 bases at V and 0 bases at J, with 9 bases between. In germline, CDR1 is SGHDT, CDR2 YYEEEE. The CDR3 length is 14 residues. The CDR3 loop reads CASSFAEVSYEQYF. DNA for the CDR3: TGTGCCAGCAGCTTTGCCGAGGTCTCCTACGAGCAGTACTTC.

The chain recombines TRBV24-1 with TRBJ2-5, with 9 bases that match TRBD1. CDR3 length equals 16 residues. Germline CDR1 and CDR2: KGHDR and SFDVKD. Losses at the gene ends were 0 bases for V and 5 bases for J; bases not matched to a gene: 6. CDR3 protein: CATSDLGGQGRETQYF. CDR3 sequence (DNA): TGTGCCACCAGTGATTTGGGGGGACAGGGTAGGGAGACCCAGTACTTC.

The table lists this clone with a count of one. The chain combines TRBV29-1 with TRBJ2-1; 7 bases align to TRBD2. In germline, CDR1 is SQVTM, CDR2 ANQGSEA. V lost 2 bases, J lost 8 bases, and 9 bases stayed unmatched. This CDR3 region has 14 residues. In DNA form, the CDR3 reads TGCAGCGTTGAACTAGCGGCAATATTTGATGAGCAGTTCTTC. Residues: CSVELAAIFDEQFF.

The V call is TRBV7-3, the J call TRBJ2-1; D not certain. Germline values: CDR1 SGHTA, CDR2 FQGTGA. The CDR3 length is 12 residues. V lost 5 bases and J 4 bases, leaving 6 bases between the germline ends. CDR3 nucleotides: TGTGCCAGCAGCAGCCCGTACAATGAGCAGTTCTTC. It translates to CASSSPYNEQFF.

In DNA, the CDR3 is TGTGCCATCAGGACTAGCGGCCCCCGGAGCTCCTACGAGCAGTACTTC. It translates to CAIRTSGPRSSYEQYF. The chain uses TRBV10-3 and TRBJ2-7; 9 nucleotides line up with TRBD2. Germline values: CDR1 ENHRY, CDR2 SYGVKD. This CDR3 region has 16 residues. J was trimmed by 0 bases and V by 6 bases; bases with no gene match: 9.